These 17 T cell receptor beta chains were all obtained from the same sample, sequenced in a study of regulatory T cells. Findings and caveats of the study: In CD3G-deficient patients, conventional CD4+ T cells were enriched for hydrophobic CDR3 residues at positions 6 and 7.

These receptors have no identified antigens. Primers: 52 TRBV forward and 13 TRBJ reverse. The table came from immunoSEQ multiplex PCR; TCRdb's copy has only in-frame clones and leaves some out. The table includes roughly 32,000 clones, 89% detected once. What was sequenced was conventional CD4+ T cells sorted from blood. These receptors came from a person between 18 and 30 years old with CD3G deficiency.

V gene TRBV5-1 combines with J gene TRBJ2-1; D possibly corresponds to TRBD1 (6 bases). Germline V gene lookup returns CDR1 SGHRS and CDR2 YFSETQ. V gave up 1 base and J gave up 10 bases, with 12 bases separating them. This CDR3 has 13 residues. The CDR3 bases are TGCGCCAGCAGCTTGCATCCGGGGACAGAGCAGTTCTTC. This translates into CASSLHPGTEQFF.

The chain joins TRBV6-1 to TRBJ2-1; D remains unclear. The ends were cut back, 4 bases at V and 11 bases at J, with 9 bases in the middle. CDR3 size: 11 residues. The germline CDR1 and CDR2 sequences are MNHNS and SASEGT. The CDR3 sequence: CASSVTIKQFF. The DNA of the CDR3 is TGTGCCAGCAGTGTTACAATTAAGCAGTTCTTC.

The chain employs TRBV18 and TRBJ2-1; 9 nucleotides match TRBD1. Germline V CDR1 and CDR2: KGHSH, LQKENI. Trimming removed 6 bases from V and 7 bases from J; junction bases left unmatched: 10. This CDR3 contains 15 residues. The CDR3 reads CASSPGQGAINEQFF. The CDR3 DNA reads TGTGCCAGCTCGCCGGGACAGGGAGCCATTAATGAGCAGTTCTTC.

The chain uses TRBV10-3 and TRBJ1-5; D gene unclear. V lost 2 bases, J lost 9 bases, and 11 bases lay in between. Germline CDR1 is ENHRY and CDR2 is SYGVKD. The CDR3 contains 13 residues. CDR3 bases: TGTGCCATCAGTGAGGGTTTTTTGCTGCCCCAGCATTTT. Translated: CAISEGFLLPQHF.

The chain couples TRBV28 to TRBJ1-1, with D unclear. Germline V CDR1 and CDR2: MDHEN, SYDVKM. This CDR3 comprises 16 residues. With 7 bases removed from V and 0 bases from J, the gap between germline ends came to 18 bases. Here the CDR3 DNA reads TGTGCCAGCACGTACAGCAGAGGACCAATGAACACTGAAGCTTTCTTT. This codes for CASTYSRGPMNTEAFF.

J is TRBJ2-7 and V is TRBV11-2; a weak D match, TRBD2 (5 bases). This CDR3 region has 14 residues. Germline CDR1 is SGHAT and CDR2 is FQNNGV. The V gene lost 3 bases and the J gene lost 2 bases, with 11 bases spanning the gap. The CDR3 bases are TGTGCCAGCAGCTTTAACGGGGTTCCCTACGAGCAGTACTTC. It encodes CASSFNGVPYEQYF.

This clone showed up just once. The chain has TRBV28 and TRBJ2-4; TRBD2 agrees at 12 bases. The CDR3 extends over 16 amino acids. J gave up 7 bases and V 3 bases, and 7 bases lay outside the gene matches. Germline assignment: CDR1 MDHEN and CDR2 SYDVKM. CDR3 nucleotide sequence: TGTGCCAGCAGTTTGCTAGCGGGAGGGCCAAGGAACATTCAGTACTTC. Translating it yields CASSLLAGGPRNIQYF.

The DNA of the CDR3 is TGTGCCAGCAGCTTAGCGAGAGGTGGGGACAATGAGCAGTTCTTC. Its translation is CASSLARGGDNEQFF. V gene TRBV7-9 combines with J gene TRBJ2-1; D not certain. Germline V lookup: CDR1 SEHNR, CDR2 FQNEAQ (reference sequence). Trimming removed 0 bases at V and 5 bases at J, with 11 bases between. The CDR3 covers 15 residues.

The chain carries TRBV5-1 and TRBJ1-1; D remains ambiguous. This CDR3 comprises 13 residues. Germline values: CDR1 SGHRS, CDR2 YFSETQ. V dropped 0 bases and J dropped 1 base, with 4 bases sitting between them. The CDR3 nucleotides are TGCGCCAGCAGCTTGGGAAGGAACACTGAAGCTTTCTTT. Translated: CASSLGRNTEAFF.

DNA for the CDR3: TGTGCCAGCAGCCCCGAGCTTCGTAGCGGGAGACCCTACAATGAGCAGTTCTTC. This gives the protein CASSPELRSGRPYNEQFF. V is TRBV7-9 and J is TRBJ2-1, with TRBD2 matching 9 bases. This CDR3 spans 18 amino acids. The germline V gene encodes CDR1 SEHNR and CDR2 FQNEAQ (reference sequence). The trim removed 5 bases at V and 2 bases at J, leaving 13 bases unmatched.

This clone counts as medium-sized. CDR3 nucleotide sequence: TGTGCCAGCAGTGGGAACACTGAAGCTTTCTTT. Protein product: CASSGNTEAFF. J is TRBJ1-1 and V is TRBV28, with D uncertain. Germline lookup yields CDR1 MDHEN and CDR2 SYDVKM. This CDR3 has 11 residues. V was shortened by 5 bases and J by 1 base, with 2 bases between the two germline ends.

This rearrangement joins TRBV5-1 to TRBJ2-3; 8 positions match TRBD2. J was trimmed by 3 bases and V by 1 base; bases with no gene match: 4. Germline loops: CDR1 SGHRS, CDR2 YFSETQ. This CDR3 is built from 15 residues. The CDR3: CASSLREGRTDTQYF. The DNA for the CDR3 is TGCGCCAGCAGCTTGCGGGAGGGCAGGACAGATACGCAGTATTTT.

J is TRBJ1-2 and V is TRBV7-2; TRBD1 might be the D (6 bases). The CDR3 is 15 amino acids. Germline CDR1 and CDR2: SGHTA and FQGNSA. The V and J ends lost 5 bases and 6 bases respectively, with 19 bases between them. For the CDR3, the DNA is TGTGCCAGCAGCCCGCACCCGGGACACGCGGATGGCTACACCTTC. It encodes CASSPHPGHADGYTF.

The chain employs TRBV28 and TRBJ2-1; D may correspond to TRBD1 or TRBD2 (5 bases each). The length of the CDR3 is 14 residues. Trimming removed 7 bases from V and 0 bases from J, with 10 bases in between. The germline V gene encodes CDR1 MDHEN and CDR2 SYDVKM. The CDR3 region is CASTGPGSYNEQFF. CDR3 coding DNA: TGTGCCAGCACGGGACCAGGCTCCTACAATGAGCAGTTCTTC.

CDR3 DNA sequence: TGTGCCAGCTCACCACAAGGGGTTCCACTCTCTGGGGCCAACGTCCTGACTTTC. Translating gives CASSPQGVPLSGANVLTF. The chain uses TRBV18 and TRBJ2-6, with a tentative D call TRBD1 (5 bases). CDR3 length equals 18 residues. V was cut by 1 base and J by 0 bases, with 13 bases left in between. The germline gives CDR1 KGHSH, CDR2 LQKENI.

The chain uses TRBV28 and TRBJ1-2; 7 bases fit TRBD1. This CDR3 is built from 13 residues. Trimming removed 10 bases from V and 4 bases from J; junction bases left unmatched: 9. Germline-derived CDR1 and CDR2 are MDHEN and SYDVKM. CDR3 DNA sequence: TGTGCCACCCAGGGGGGGGGACGCTATGGCTACACCTTC. Translating it yields CATQGGGRYGYTF.

This rearrangement joins TRBV28 to TRBJ2-7; 7 nucleotides align to TRBD2. V shed 6 bases and J 3 bases; nucleotides not matched to a gene: 11. The CDR3 is made up of 15 amino acids. CDR1 is MDHEN, CDR2 SYDVKM, per germline. CDR3 residues: CASRLKLTGGYEQYF. The CDR3 DNA reads as TGTGCCAGCAGACTGAAACTAACGGGGGGCTACGAGCAGTACTTC. The full variable domain, completed using reference TRBV28 and TRBJ2-7, is DVKVTQSSRYLVKRTGEKVFLECVQDMDHENMFWYRQDPGLGLRLIYFSYDVKMKEKGDIPEGYSVSREKKERFSLILESASTNQTSMYLCASRLKLTGGYEQYFGPGTRLTVT.